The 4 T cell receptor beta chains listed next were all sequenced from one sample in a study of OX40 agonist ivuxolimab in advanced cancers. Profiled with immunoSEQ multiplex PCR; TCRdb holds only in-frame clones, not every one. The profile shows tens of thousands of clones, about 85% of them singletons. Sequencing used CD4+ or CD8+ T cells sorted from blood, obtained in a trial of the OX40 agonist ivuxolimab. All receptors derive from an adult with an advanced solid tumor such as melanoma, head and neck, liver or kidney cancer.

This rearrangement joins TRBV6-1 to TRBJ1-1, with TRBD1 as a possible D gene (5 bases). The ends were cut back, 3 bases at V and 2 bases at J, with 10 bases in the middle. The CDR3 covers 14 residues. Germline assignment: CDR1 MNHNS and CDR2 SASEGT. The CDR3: CASSETELNTEAFF. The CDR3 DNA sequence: TGTGCCAGCAGTGAGACAGAACTCAACACTGAAGCTTTCTTT.

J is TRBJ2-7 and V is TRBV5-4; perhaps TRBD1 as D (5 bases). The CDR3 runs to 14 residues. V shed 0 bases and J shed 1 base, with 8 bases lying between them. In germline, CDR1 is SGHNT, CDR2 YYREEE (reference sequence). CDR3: CASSLASGSYEQYF. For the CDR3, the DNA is TGTGCCAGCAGCTTGGCCTCAGGGTCCTACGAGCAGTACTTC.

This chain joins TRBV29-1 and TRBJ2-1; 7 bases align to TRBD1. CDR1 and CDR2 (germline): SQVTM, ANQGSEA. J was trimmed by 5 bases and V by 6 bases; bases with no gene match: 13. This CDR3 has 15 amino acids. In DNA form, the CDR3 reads TGCAGCGTAGAACGCTCCGGGACAGTAAACAATGAGCAGTTCTTC. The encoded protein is CSVERSGTVNNEQFF.

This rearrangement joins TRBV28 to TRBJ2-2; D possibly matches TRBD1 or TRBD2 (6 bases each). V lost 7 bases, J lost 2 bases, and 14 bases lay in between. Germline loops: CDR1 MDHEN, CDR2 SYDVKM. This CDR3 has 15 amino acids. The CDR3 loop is CASMGAGINTGELFF. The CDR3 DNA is TGTGCCAGCATGGGGGCGGGGATAAACACCGGGGAGCTGTTTTTT.